Below, 14 T cell receptor beta chains from the same sample are listed, as sequenced in a study of STAT5B mutations in CD4+ large granular lymphocyte leukemia. Clones were sequenced by immunoSEQ multiplex PCR, and TCRdb holds only the in-frame ones, with some missing. The data hold about 21,000 clones, with 75% observed a single time. The source material was CD4+ T cells from blood buffy coats. The origin of the receptors is a human donor in good health.

Only a few counts were recorded for this clone. V usage is TRBV2 and J usage is TRBJ1-5; 10 nucleotides align to TRBD1. The CDR3 is 13 residues long. J gave up 5 bases and V 8 bases, and 3 bases lay outside the gene matches. CDR1 and CDR2 from the germline V gene are SNHLY and FYNNEI. CDR3 sequence (DNA): TGTGCCAGCCGACAGGGGGCCCATCAGCCCCAGCATTTT. Its protein is CASRQGAHQPQHF.

This chain links TRBV7-8 with TRBJ1-3, with TRBD1 matching 7 bases. V lost 5 bases to trimming and J lost 0 bases; unmatched junction nucleotides: 10. The CDR3 runs to 17 residues. Germline V gene data show CDR1 as SGHVS and CDR2 as FQNEAQ. The DNA for the CDR3 is TGTGCCAGCAGCCCTAGAGACAGGGCCTTCTCTGGAAACACCATATATTTT. This encodes CASSPRDRAFSGNTIYF.

The V gene is TRBV30, the J gene TRBJ1-1; perhaps TRBD1 as D (5 bases). The germline CDR1 and CDR2 sequences are GTSNPN and SVGIG (reference sequence). Trimming removed 4 bases from V and 3 bases from J, with 21 bases in between. The CDR3 totals 16 residues. The CDR3 here is CAWKGRGEYIDTEAFF. As DNA, the CDR3 is TGTGCCTGGAAGGGCCGGGGCGAATATATCGACACTGAAGCTTTCTTT.

The chain combines TRBV11-3 with TRBJ2-1; no reliable D call. Germline loops: CDR1 SGHNT, CDR2 YENEEA. The CDR3 is made up of 11 amino acids. Deletions cut 0 bases from V and 9 bases from J, with 3 bases between. The chain's CDR3 is CASSLEIEQFF. The CDR3 region has the DNA TGTGCCAGCAGCTTAGAGATTGAGCAGTTCTTC.

The chain is built from TRBV6-5 and TRBJ1-1; the D is unclear. Trimming cost V 0 bases and J 0 bases, with 2 bases left between them. CDR3 size: 13 residues. Germline CDR1 MNHEY, CDR2 SVGAGI. The CDR3 bases are TGTGCCAGCAGTTACTCAGTGAACACTGAAGCTTTCTTT. Translation: CASSYSVNTEAFF.

The chain is built from TRBV6-1 and TRBJ2-7; D unresolved. The CDR3 consists of 15 residues. Germline V CDR1 and CDR2: MNHNS, SASEGT. V lost 4 bases and J 2 bases, leaving 15 bases between the germline ends. CDR3 amino acids: CASSVGYDGPYEQYF. The CDR3, as DNA: TGTGCCAGCAGTGTAGGATACGACGGCCCCTACGAGCAGTACTTC.

The chain recombines TRBV7-9 with TRBJ2-1; a weak D match, TRBD2 (6 bases). The germline V and J ends were trimmed by 3 bases and 14 bases, with 20 bases remaining between them. The CDR3 is 14 residues long. The V gene's germline CDR1 is SEHNR and CDR2 FQNEAQ (reference sequence). CDR3: CASSFGSSDRGKFF. Written as DNA, the CDR3 is TGTGCCAGCAGCTTTGGCAGTAGTGATCGCGGGAAGTTCTTC.

This rearrangement joins TRBV6-1 to TRBJ2-5, with 8 nucleotides matching TRBD2. This CDR3 is 13 amino acids long. Looked up from germline, CDR1 is MNHNS and CDR2 is SASEGT. Trimming at V came to 10 bases and at J to 3 bases, leaving 7 bases not matched to a gene. The CDR3 DNA is TGTGCCACGACAGAGCGGGGGAAAGAGACCCAGTACTTC. Translated, it gives CATTERGKETQYF.

V gene TRBV11-3 combines with J gene TRBJ2-2; D unresolved. Germline CDR1 SGHNT, CDR2 YENEEA. The CDR3 covers 15 residues. V was shortened by 6 bases and J by 1 base, with 12 bases between the two germline ends. Here the CDR3 DNA reads TGTGCCAGCAGGGAAGGCAGCTTGAACACCGGGGAGCTGTTTTTT. This codes for CASREGSLNTGELFF. Using reference TRBV11-3 and TRBJ2-2 for the parts outside the CDR3, the full variable domain is EAGVVQSPRYKIIEKKQPVAFWCNPISGHNTLYWYLQNLGQGPELLIRYENEEAVDDSQLPKDRFSAERLKGVDSTLKIQPAELGDSAVYLCASREGSLNTGELFFGEGSRLTVL.

This chain links TRBV18 with TRBJ2-1; 14 bases are shared with TRBD2. The CDR3 loop spans 15 amino acids. The germline V gene encodes CDR1 KGHSH and CDR2 LQKENI. V gave up 5 bases and J gave up 7 bases; unmatched junction bases: 4. For the CDR3, the DNA is TGTGCCAGCTCAGGGACTAGCGGGAGTGGAAATGAGCAGTTCTTC. As protein: CASSGTSGSGNEQFF.

The chain recombines TRBV11-2 with TRBJ2-7, with D perhaps matching TRBD1 or TRBD2 (5 bases each). V dropped 5 bases and J dropped 2 bases, with 16 bases sitting between them. Germline CDR1 is SGHAT and CDR2 is FQNNGV. The CDR3 consists of 15 residues. The CDR3 reads CASSANWGTTYEQYF. CDR3 DNA sequence: TGTGCCAGCAGCGCGAACTGGGGGACGACCTACGAGCAGTACTTC.

The CDR3 spells CAISGDNYGYTF. The CDR3, as DNA: TGTGCCATCAGTGGGGACAACTATGGCTACACCTTC. The rearrangement links TRBV10-3 to TRBJ1-2, with D possibly being TRBD1 (5 bases). Trimming cost V 4 bases and J 2 bases, with 5 bases left between them. The CDR3 extends over 12 amino acids. Germline assignment: CDR1 ENHRY and CDR2 SYGVKD.

The V gene is TRBV6-4, the J gene TRBJ2-3; 7 bases map to TRBD2. Germline V gene data show CDR1 as MRHNA and CDR2 as SNTAGT. The CDR3 runs to 16 residues. V was clipped by 0 bases and J by 5 bases; unmatched bases: 8. The CDR3 DNA sequence: TGTGCCAGCAGTGACTCCGGGACGGGGGGTAGAGATACGCAGTATTTT. Translated: CASSDSGTGGRDTQYF.

By frequency in the sample, this clone is medium-sized. The chain uses TRBV19 and TRBJ1-5; D is unresolved. V was cut by 0 bases and J by 7 bases, with 7 bases left in between. This CDR3 is built from 13 residues. Germline values: CDR1 LNHDA, CDR2 SQIVND (reference sequence). The CDR3 region is CASSIEAGQPQHF. Here the CDR3 DNA reads TGTGCCAGTAGTATAGAGGCTGGACAGCCCCAGCATTTT. Combining the CDR3 with reference TRBV19 and TRBJ1-5 gives the whole variable domain DGGITQSPKYLFRKEGQNVTLSCEQNLNHDAMYWYRQDPGQGLRLIYYSQIVNDFQKGDIAEGYSVSREKKESFPLTVTSAQKNPTAFYLCASSIEAGQPQHFGDGTRLSIL.